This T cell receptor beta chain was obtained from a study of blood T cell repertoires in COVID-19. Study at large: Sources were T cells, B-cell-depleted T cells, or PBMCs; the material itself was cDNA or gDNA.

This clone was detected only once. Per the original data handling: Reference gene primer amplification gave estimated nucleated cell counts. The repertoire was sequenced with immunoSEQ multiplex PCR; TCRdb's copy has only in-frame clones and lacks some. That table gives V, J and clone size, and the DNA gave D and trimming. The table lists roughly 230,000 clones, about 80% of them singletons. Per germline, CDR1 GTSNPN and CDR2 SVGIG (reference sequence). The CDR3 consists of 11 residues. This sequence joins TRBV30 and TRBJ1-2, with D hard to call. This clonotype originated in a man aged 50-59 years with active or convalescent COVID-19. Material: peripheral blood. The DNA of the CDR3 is TGTGCGGGGAGGTTAGGCTATGGCTACACCTTC. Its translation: CAGRLGYGYTF.